A single T cell receptor (beta chain) is shown here with its context. Its antigen is not known. This sample is drawn from a study of CD8 T cells in Susac syndrome. General study results and limits: The authors acknowledged that their TCR sequencing and HLA analysis involved a relatively small number of individuals.

The authors reverse transcribed roughly 0.5 to 1 ug RNA with random hexamers. The immunoSEQ assay covered 54 Vbeta and 13 Jbeta segments for CDR3. From the immunoSEQ multiplex PCR reads, TCRdb called clonotypes with MiXCR, one entry per CDR3 protein. The data contain 150,000 to 200,000 distinct CDR3 sequences, 93% of them singletons. The authors negatively isolated CD8+ and CD4+ T cells and FACS-enriched TEMRA cells. CDR3 length: 16 residues. Germline V lookup: CDR1 MNHEY, CDR2 SVGAGI. V dropped 0 bases and J dropped 0 bases, with 11 bases sitting between them. The gene calls are TRBV6-5 and TRBJ2-5; weak D call: TRBD1 (6 bases). The sample was CD4+ T cells from PBMCs. The TCR originated in a human donor in good health. This CDR3 is CASSYSRTEYQETQYF. The CDR3 nucleotides are TGTGCCAGCAGTTACTCACGGACAGAGTACCAAGAGACCCAGTACTTC.